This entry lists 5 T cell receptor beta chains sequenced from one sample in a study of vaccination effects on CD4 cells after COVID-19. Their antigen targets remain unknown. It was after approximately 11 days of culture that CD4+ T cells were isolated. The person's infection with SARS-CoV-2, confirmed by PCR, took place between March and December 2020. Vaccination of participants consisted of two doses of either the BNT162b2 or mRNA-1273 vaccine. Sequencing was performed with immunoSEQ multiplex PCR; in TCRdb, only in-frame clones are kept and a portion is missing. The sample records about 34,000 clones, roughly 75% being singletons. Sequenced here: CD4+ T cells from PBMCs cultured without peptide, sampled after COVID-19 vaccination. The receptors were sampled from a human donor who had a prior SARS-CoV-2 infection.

The CDR3 protein is CSAELRDEQYF. The CDR3 bases are TGCAGTGCAGAGCTACGGGACGAGCAGTACTTC. This chain links TRBV20-1 with TRBJ2-7; D gene ambiguous. The length of the CDR3 is 11 residues. Trimming pared 6 bases from V and 5 bases from J, leaving 11 bases between. Looked up from germline, CDR1 is DFQATT and CDR2 is SNEGSKA (reference sequence).

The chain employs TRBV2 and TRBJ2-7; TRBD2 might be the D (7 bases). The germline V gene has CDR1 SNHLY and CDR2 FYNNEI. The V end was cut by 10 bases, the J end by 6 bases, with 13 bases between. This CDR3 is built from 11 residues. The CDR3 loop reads CATGDYSEQYF. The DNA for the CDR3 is TGTGCCACAGGGGACTACAGCGAGCAGTACTTC.

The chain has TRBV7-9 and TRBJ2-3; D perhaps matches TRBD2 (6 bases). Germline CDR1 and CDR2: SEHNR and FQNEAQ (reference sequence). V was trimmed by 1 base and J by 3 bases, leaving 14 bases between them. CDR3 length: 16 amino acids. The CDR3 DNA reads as TGTGCCAGCAGCTTAGTTGTGACTAGGATAACAGATACGCAGTATTTT. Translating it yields CASSLVVTRITDTQYF.

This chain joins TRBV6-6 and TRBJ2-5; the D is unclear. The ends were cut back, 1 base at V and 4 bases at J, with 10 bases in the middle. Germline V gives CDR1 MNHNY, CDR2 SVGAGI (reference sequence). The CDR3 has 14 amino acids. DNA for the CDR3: TGTGCCAGCAGTTACTTTCAGGTTGGAGAGACCCAGTACTTC. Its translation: CASSYFQVGETQYF.

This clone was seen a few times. CDR3 DNA: TGTGCCAGCAGCCCAGTGGGCACAGAGACCCAGTACTTC. Protein: CASSPVGTETQYF. The chain links TRBV5-6 to TRBJ2-5; unclear D gene. V was cut by 4 bases and J by 4 bases, with 11 bases left in between. From germline, CDR1 is SGHDT and CDR2 YYEEEE. The CDR3 runs 13 residues.